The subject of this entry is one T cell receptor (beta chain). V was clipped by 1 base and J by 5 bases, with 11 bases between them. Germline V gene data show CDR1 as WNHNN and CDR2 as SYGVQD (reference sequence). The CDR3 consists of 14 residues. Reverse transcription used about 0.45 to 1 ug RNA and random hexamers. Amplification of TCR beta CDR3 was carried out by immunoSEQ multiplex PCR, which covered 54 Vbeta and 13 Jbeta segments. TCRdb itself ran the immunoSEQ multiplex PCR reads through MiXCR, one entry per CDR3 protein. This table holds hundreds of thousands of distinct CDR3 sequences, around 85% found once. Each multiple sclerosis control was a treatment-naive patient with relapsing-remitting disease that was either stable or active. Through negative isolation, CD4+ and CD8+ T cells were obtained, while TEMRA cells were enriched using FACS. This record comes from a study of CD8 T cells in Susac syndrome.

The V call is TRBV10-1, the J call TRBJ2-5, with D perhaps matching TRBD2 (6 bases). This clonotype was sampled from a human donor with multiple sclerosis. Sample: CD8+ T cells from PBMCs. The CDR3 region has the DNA TGCGCCAGCAGTGAGTTTAGCGGAATGGAGACCCAGTACTTC. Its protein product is CASSEFSGMETQYF.